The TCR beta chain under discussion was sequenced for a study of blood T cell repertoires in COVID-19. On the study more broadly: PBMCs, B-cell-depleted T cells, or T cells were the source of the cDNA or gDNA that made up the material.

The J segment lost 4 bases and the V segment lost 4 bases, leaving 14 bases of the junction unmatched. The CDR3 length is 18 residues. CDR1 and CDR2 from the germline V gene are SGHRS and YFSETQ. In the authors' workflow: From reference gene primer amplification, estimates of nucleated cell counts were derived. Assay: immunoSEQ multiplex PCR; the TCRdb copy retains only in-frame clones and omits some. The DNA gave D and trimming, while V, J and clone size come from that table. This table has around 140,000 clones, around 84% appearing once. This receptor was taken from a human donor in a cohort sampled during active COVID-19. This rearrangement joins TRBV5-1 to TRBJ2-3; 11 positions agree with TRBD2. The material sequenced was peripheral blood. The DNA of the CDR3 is TGCGCCAGCAGCGGGGTGGGTAGCGGGAGGGCGATGGCAGATACGCAGTATTTT. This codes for CASSGVGSGRAMADTQYF.